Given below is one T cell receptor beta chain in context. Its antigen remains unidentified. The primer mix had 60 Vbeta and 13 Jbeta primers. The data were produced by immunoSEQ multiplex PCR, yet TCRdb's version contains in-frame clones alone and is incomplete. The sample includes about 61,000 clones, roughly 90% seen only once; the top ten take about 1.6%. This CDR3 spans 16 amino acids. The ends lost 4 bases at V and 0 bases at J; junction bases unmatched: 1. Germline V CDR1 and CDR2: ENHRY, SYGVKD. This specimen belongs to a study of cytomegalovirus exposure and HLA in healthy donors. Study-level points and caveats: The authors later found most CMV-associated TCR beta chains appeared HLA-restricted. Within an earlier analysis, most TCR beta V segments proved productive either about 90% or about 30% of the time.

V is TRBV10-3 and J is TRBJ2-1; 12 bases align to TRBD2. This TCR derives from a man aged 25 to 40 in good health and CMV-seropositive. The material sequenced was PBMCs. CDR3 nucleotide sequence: TGTGCCATCAGTGGGACTAGCGGGGTCTCCTACAATGAGCAGTTCTTC. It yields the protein CAISGTSGVSYNEQFF.